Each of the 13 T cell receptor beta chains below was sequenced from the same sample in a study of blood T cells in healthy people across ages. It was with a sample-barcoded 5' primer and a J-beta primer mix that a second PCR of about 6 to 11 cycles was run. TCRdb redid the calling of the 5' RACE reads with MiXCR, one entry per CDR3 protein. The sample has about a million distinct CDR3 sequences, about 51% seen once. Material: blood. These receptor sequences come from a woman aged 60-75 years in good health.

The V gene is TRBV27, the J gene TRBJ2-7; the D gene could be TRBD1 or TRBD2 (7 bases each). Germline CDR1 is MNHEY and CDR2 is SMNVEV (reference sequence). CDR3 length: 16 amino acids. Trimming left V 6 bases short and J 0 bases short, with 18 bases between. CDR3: CASRYNTGDYSYEQYF. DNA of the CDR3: TGTGCCAGCAGATATAATACAGGGGACTACTCCTACGAGCAGTACTTC.

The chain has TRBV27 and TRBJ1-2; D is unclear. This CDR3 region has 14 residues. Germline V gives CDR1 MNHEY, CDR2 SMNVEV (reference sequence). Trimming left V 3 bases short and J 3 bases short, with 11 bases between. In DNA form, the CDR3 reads TGTGCCAGCAGTTTTGAGGGTGGGGACTATGGCTACACCTTC. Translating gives CASSFEGGDYGYTF.

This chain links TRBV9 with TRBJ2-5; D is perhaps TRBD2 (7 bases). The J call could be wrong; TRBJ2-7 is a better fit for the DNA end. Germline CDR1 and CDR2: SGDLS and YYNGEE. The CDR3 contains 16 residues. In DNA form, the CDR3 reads TGTGCCAGCAGCCCCCAGGGGATTAGCGGGTATGTCGAGCAGTACTTC. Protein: CASSPQGISGYVEQYF.

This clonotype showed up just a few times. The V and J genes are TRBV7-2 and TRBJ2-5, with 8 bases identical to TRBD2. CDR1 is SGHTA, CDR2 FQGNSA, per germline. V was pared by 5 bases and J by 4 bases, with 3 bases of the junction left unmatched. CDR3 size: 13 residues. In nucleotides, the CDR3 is TGTGCCAGCAGCGCGGGACTAGGAGAGACCCAGTACTTC. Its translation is CASSAGLGETQYF.

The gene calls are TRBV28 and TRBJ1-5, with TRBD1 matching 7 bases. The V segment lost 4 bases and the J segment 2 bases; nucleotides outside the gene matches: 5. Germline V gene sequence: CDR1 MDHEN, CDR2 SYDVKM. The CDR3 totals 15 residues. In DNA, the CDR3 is TGTGCCAGCAGTTCGAGGGGGCTAGGCAATCAGCCCCAGCATTTT. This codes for CASSSRGLGNQPQHF.

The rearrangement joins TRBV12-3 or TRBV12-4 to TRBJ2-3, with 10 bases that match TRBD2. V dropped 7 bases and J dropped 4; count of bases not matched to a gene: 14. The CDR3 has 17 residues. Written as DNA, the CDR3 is TGTGCCAGCAACTTTCCCCGGCTAGCGGGAGTGCCAGATACGCAGTATTTT. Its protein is CASNFPRLAGVPDTQYF.

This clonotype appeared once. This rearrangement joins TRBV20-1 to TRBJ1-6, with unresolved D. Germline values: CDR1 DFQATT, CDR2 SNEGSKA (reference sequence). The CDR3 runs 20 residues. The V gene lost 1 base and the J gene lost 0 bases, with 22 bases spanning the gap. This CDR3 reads CSARGRGASTRSSYNSPLHF. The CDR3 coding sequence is TGCAGTGCTAGAGGTCGGGGAGCTTCGACCCGCAGCTCCTATAATTCACCCCTCCACTTT.

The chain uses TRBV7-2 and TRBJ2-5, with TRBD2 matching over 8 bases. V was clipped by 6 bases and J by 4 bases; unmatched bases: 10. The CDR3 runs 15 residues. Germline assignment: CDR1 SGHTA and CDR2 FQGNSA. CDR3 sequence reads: CASRIARGDGETQYF. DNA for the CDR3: TGTGCCAGCAGAATCGCGCGGGGGGACGGAGAGACCCAGTACTTC.

In DNA form, the CDR3 reads TGTGCCAGCAGCCAACCGGGACTAGCGGGAGTAGGAGAGACCCAGTACTTC. Protein sequence: CASSQPGLAGVGETQYF. The J gene is TRBJ2-5, the V gene TRBV4-2; 14 bases line up with TRBD2. Losses at the gene ends were 2 bases for V and 4 bases for J; bases not matched to a gene: 6. The CDR3 loop spans 17 amino acids. Germline V gives CDR1 LGHNA, CDR2 YNFKEQ.

The CDR3 DNA follows: TGCGCCAGCTCCCCGGAGGGGGTAGCGGGAGGGCCCTCCAGCAATGAGCAGTTCTTC. Translated, it gives CASSPEGVAGGPSSNEQFF. J is TRBJ2-1 and V is TRBV4-1, with 11 bases that match TRBD2. CDR3 length equals 19 residues. V was pared by 8 bases and J by 6 bases, with 21 bases of the junction left unmatched. Germline lookup yields CDR1 MGHRA and CDR2 YSYEKL.

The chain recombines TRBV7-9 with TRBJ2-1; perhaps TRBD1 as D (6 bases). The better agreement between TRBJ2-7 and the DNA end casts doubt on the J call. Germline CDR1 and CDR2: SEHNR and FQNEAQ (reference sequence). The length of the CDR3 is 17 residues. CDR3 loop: CASSLGSGTISYNEQYF. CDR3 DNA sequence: TGTGCCAGCAGCTTAGGATCCGGGACAATATCCTACAATGAGCAGTACTTC.

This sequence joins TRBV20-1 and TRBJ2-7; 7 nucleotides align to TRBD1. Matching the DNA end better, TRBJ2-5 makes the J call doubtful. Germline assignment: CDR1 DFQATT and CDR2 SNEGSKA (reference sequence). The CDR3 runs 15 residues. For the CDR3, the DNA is TGCAGTGCTAGAGATCTCGTAGGGGGCTACGAGACCCAGTACTTC. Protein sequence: CSARDLVGGYETQYF.

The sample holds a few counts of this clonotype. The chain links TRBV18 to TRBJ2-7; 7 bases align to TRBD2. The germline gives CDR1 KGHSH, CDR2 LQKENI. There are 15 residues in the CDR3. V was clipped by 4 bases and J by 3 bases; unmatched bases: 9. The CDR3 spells CASSQGLVGDYEQYF. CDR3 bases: TGTGCCAGCTCACAAGGACTAGTCGGGGACTACGAGCAGTACTTC.